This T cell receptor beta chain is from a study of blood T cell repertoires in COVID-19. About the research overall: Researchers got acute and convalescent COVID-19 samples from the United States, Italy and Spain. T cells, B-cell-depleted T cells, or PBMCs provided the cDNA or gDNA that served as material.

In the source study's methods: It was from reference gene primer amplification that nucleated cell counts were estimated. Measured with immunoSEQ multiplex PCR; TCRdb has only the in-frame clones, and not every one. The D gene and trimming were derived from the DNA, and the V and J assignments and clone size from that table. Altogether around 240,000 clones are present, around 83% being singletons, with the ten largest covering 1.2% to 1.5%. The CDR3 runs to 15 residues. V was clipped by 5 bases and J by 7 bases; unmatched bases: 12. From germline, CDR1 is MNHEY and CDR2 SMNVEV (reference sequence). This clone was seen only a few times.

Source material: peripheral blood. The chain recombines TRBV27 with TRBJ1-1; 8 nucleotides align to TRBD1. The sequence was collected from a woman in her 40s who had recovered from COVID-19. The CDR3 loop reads CASSKNRGTGIEAFF. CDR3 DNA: TGTGCCAGCAGTAAAAACAGGGGGACAGGAATTGAAGCTTTCTTT.